Here is one T cell receptor (beta chain) with its context. The antigen remains undetermined. These data are taken from a study of shared clonotypes between healthy human individuals. Study-wide results and caveats: Lower generation probabilities were found for non-shared clonotypes than for those shared by all four donors.

Trimming removed 0 bases from V and 8 bases from J, with 8 bases in between. There are 13 residues in the CDR3. The V gene's germline CDR1 is ENHRY and CDR2 SYGVKD. The DNA input per sorted-subset replicate PCR was approximately 210 ng, corresponding to around 28,000 T cell genomes. Profiling relied on immunoSEQ multiplex PCR, and the TCRdb table lists in-frame clones only, not all of them. The repertoire consists of 730,000 or so clones, with around 72% occurring once and the leading ten covering less than 2%. Both subsets, CD45RA+ naive and CD45RA-negative memory, were split from the CD4+ cells. Sequencing used memory CD4+ T cells sorted from blood. Subset given: CD45RA-negative fraction. This TCR was sampled from a woman in her twenties or thirties in good health. The chain joins TRBV10-3 to TRBJ2-1; no definite D call. CDR3 loop: CAISESLRHEQFF. CDR3 DNA: TGTGCCATCAGTGAGTCCCTTAGGCATGAGCAGTTCTTC.